This entry concerns a single TCR beta chain. This clone was observed a single time. What antigen it recognizes has not been identified. Nothing much larger sits one base from this clone, and base qualities are not available. This record belongs to a study of Ad26.COV2.S vaccination and SARS-CoV-2 variants (dated by TCRdb to the early 2020s). As for the study more broadly: Vaccine-arm donors were drawn from COV1001, a multicentre, randomized, double-blind, placebo-controlled phase I-IIa trial of Ad26.COV2.S in healthy adults. Trial participants were randomized into five groups of five: low-dose or high-dose Ad26.COV2.S given once or twice, or placebo on both occasions. The TCR-sequenced set comprised approximately 32 samples: around 20 Ad26.COV2.S vaccine recipients, 5 placebo recipients and 8 SARS-CoV-2 convalescent individuals. TCRbeta repertoire sequencing was used to assess the specificity and breadth of SARS-CoV-2-reactive T cell receptors after Ad26.COV2.S vaccination. Throughout the experiments and outcome assessment, investigators stayed blinded to trial group allocation. Dosing of Ad26.COV2.S was intramuscular, at either 5x10^10 or 1x10^11 viral particles, delivered as one shot or as two shots spaced 56 days apart. The paper's findings and limits, for the study overall: Comparable non-spike TCR breadth was observed between vaccine and placebo recipients, consistent with only spike being contained in the vaccine. Compared with placebo recipients, Ad26.COV2.S recipients showed higher spike-specific TCR breadth (P = 0.0014). It was noted by the authors that total T cell responses may have been underestimated by the TCR breadth and depth analyses. After vaccination, substantial breadth of spike-specific CD8+ and CD4+ T cell responses was reported. The study was not powered to compare responses between vaccine doses or regimens.

What this sample's treatment or condition label stands for: some 19 received Ad26.COV2.S at low or high dose, single or two shots; roughly 5 received placebo; per-sample allocation not given. Repertoires of vaccine and placebo recipients were sequenced from samples taken on day 63 after the first injection. Cohort 1b enrolled 20 to 30 adults aged 18-55 years at a single site in Boston, USA, between 29 July and 7 August 2020. Ad26.COV2.S consisted of a replication-incompetent adenovirus type 26 vector by which a prefusion-stabilized SARS-CoV-2 spike protein from the original Wuhan strain was expressed. The immunoSEQ Assay was the method used to sequence TCRbeta CDR3 regions. After extraction, genomic DNA underwent amplification by bias-controlled multiplex PCR, followed by high-throughput sequencing. On the authors' methods: To quantify the absolute abundance of each unique TCRbeta CDR3 region, sequences were collapsed and filtered. T cell fraction was estimated by normalization of TCRbeta template counts to usable DNA, with usable DNA being measured through amplification of reference genes present in all nucleated cells. Repertoire TCRs were annotated as SARS-CoV-2-specific when V gene, CDR3 amino acid sequence and J gene were exactly matched to a known reactive TCR set. The reference SARS-CoV-2 TCR set was derived from MIRA and filtered for enrichment in COVID-19-positive ImmuneCODE repertoires, a step that removed public or cross-reactive TCRs. Using the MIRA antigens, annotated TCRs were further analysed by specific ORF or by position within an ORF. Breadth was defined as the number of annotated unique rearrangements divided by the total number of unique productive rearrangements, and depth was defined as the summed frequency of the annotated unique rearrangements. Two-sided Wilcoxon rank-sum tests were used to compare TCR breadth between groups. TCRdb mirrors the immuneACCESS table, restricted to in-frame sequences. Some clones are absent from its copies; in checked studies, under half trace to an unresolved V gene, and the reason for the others is unknown. V and J calls and clone size are copied from that table; D and trimming were computed from the DNA. In all, the sample holds approximately 480,000 clones, and approximately 90% of those were seen once. About 13% of the sample is held by the ten biggest clonotypes.

From a lookup of the germline V gene (reference sequence), CDR1 and CDR2 are MNHEY and SMNVEV. V sheds 5 bases and J sheds 1 base, leaving 21 bases between their ends. The CDR3 has 17 amino acids, counting the end cysteine and phenylalanine. Only CDR3 DNA remains: 51 bases, in frame from the first base. Sequenced here: peripheral blood, sampled in a trial of Ad26.COV2.S vaccine versus placebo. Recombination linked TRBV27 to TRBJ2-7; 5 matching bases give a weak D call of TRBD2. This TCR came from a person aged 18-60 years who received the Ad26.COV2.S COVID-19 vaccine or a placebo. The CDR3 amino acid sequence is: CASSPQTRVVGSYEQYF. The DNA reads as follows: TGTGCCAGCAGTCCGCAAACGAGGGTGGTTGGGTCCTACGAGCAGTACTTC.